The sequence of this T cell receptor beta chain was determined in a study of T cell clones after liver transplantation. Notes on the study in general: Post-transplant time points were not standardized, so conclusions are preliminary.

Of note for this clone: Its cognate antigen is unknown.

Germline CDR1 and CDR2: MNHNS and SASEGT. The ends were cut back, 3 bases at V and 8 bases at J, with 13 bases in the middle. The CDR3 length is 13 residues. This table comes from immunoSEQ multiplex PCR, and its TCRdb copy is limited to in-frame clones, with some not included. The sample yields approximately 100,000 clones, roughly 80% seen once. Source: CD4+ T cells from blood, taken around 44 months after liver transplant. V and J are TRBV6-1 and TRBJ1-2; D is unclear. This TCR was recovered from a human patient who received a liver transplant. Some T cells may trace back to the graft donor. The CDR3 protein is CASSEYPQRGYTF. The CDR3 DNA follows: TGTGCCAGCAGTGAGTACCCACAACGCGGCTACACCTTC.